The sequence of this T cell receptor beta chain was determined in a study of regulatory T cells in long-lasting Graves disease. Study context: Persistent Graves' disease required over 5 years of antithyroid drugs and positive TSH receptor antibodies. Study-wide points: Compared with new cases, persistent Graves' patients showed reduced TCR diversity.

In its sample, this clonotype was seen a few times. As yet, its antigen is unknown. J gave up 6 bases and V 4 bases, and 6 bases lay outside the gene matches. Germline-derived CDR1 and CDR2 are SGDLS and YYNGEE. There are 15 residues in the CDR3. Arm-PCR with iRepertoire HTBI primers amplified the CDR3 regions for these TCR beta libraries. A single record per CDR3 protein comes from TCRdb applying MiXCR to the multiplex PCR reads. Of around 460,000 distinct CDR3 sequences in the sample, roughly 23% were seen once. Time point meaning: persistent/refractory GD, antithyroid drugs over 5 years with positive TRAb. Isolated PBMC RNA provided the starting material for the TCR library.

Sequences were derived from peripheral blood mononuclear cells (PBMCs), sampled when the disease was refractory, from a patient treated with antithyroid drugs. This chain uses TRBV9 with TRBJ2-2, with TRBD2 identical over 10 bases. The clonotype originates from a female donor with Graves disease. The CDR3 region has the DNA TGTGCCAGCAGCCCCCCGAGCGGGGGGGCCGGGGAGCTGTTTTTT. Translation: CASSPPSGGAGELFF. The full variable domain, rest sourced from reference TRBV9 and TRBJ2-2, is DSGVTQTPKHLITATGQRVTLRCSPRSGDLSVYWYQQSLDQGLQFLIQYYNGEERAKGNILERFSAQQFPDLHSELNLSSLELGDSALYFCASSPPSGGAGELFFGEGSRLTVL.